The entry below describes one T cell receptor (beta chain). The protocol was immunoSEQ multiplex PCR, while the TCRdb copy is restricted to in-frame clones and leaves out a portion. The table has more than 100,000 clones, roughly 83% seen once. The data were taken from a study of blood T cell repertoires in COVID-19. The CDR3 has 15 amino acids. CDR1 and CDR2 from the germline V gene are SGHTA and FQGNSA. Germline trimming cut 3 bases from V and 9 bases from J; bases unmatched to any gene: 6. Sequences were obtained from peripheral blood. This receptor was taken from a woman aged 80 or older with acute or convalescent COVID-19. The genes are TRBV7-2 and TRBJ2-1; TRBD2 agrees at 12 bases. CDR3: CASSFATSGRLEQFF. CDR3 bases: TGTGCCAGCAGCTTCGCCACTAGCGGGAGGCTTGAGCAGTTCTTC.